This TCR beta chain was captured in a study of Ad26.COV2.S vaccination and SARS-CoV-2 variants. Study-level information: Within the COV1001 Ad26.COV2.S trial arm, the donor was enrolled.

V gave up 1 base and J gave up 5 bases; unmatched junction bases: 7. In germline, CDR1 is KGHDR, CDR2 SFDVKD. The length of the CDR3 is 16 residues. The assay was immunoSEQ multiplex PCR, and TCRdb's table has in-frame clones only and misses some. The table includes about 430,000 clones, 75% to 95% detected once. Study results and caveats: Post-vaccination spike-specific CD8+ and CD4+ T cell responses reportedly had substantial breadth. Placebo recipients had lower spike-specific TCR breadth than vaccine recipients.

With regard to this clone: No antigen is known for it.

Sample treatment: around 19 received Ad26.COV2.S at low or high dose, single or two shots; several received placebo; per-sample allocation not given. Collection of samples fell on day 63 after the first vaccine or placebo injection. An adult of 18-55 years in Boston served as donor. Sequencing was performed on peripheral blood, taken in a trial of Ad26.COV2.S vaccine versus placebo. This clonotype was sampled from a person aged 18 to 65 who received the Ad26.COV2.S COVID-19 vaccine or a placebo. The chain couples TRBV24-1 to TRBJ2-3; the match to TRBD1 covers 8 bases. The CDR3 here is CATSDFKAGGIDTQYF. Here the CDR3 DNA reads TGTGCCACCAGTGATTTTAAGGCAGGGGGCATAGATACGCAGTATTTT.